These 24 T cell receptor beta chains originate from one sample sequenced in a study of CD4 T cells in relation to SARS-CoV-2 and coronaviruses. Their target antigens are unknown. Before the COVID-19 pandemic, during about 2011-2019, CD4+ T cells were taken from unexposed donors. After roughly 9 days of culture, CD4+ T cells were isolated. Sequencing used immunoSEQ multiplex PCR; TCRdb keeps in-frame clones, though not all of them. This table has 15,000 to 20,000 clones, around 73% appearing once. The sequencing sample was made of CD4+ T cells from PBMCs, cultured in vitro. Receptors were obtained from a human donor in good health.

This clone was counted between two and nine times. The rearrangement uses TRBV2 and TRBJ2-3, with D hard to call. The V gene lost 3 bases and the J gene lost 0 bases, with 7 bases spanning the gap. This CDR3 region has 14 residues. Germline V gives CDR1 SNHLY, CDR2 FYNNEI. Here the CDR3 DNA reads TGTGCCAGCAGTGAGATGATGAGCACAGATACGCAGTATTTT. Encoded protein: CASSEMMSTDTQYF.

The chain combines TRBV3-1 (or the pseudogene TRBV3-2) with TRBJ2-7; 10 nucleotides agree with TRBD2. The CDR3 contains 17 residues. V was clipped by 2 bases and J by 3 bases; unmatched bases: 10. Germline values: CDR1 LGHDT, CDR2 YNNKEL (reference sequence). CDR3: CASSQSRTLAGSYEQYF. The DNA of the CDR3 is TGTGCCAGCAGCCAATCCCGGACACTAGCGGGGAGCTACGAGCAGTACTTC.

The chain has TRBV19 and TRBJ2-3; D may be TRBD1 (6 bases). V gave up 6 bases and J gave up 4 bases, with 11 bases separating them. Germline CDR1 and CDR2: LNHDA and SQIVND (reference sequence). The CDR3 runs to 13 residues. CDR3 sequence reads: CASSLEGADTQYF. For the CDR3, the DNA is TGTGCCAGTAGCCTTGAGGGGGCAGATACGCAGTATTTT.

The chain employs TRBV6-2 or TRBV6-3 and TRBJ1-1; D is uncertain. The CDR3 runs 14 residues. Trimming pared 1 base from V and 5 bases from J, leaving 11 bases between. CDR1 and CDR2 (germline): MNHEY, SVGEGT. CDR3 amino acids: CASSYLGWRTEAFF. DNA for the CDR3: TGTGCCAGCAGTTACTTGGGCTGGAGGACTGAAGCTTTCTTT.

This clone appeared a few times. In DNA form, the CDR3 reads TGTGCCAGCAGTTCCACGTCAGGTCAGCCCCAGCATTTT. Its protein is CASSSTSGQPQHF. The chain couples TRBV27 to TRBJ1-5, with unresolved D. The CDR3 extends over 13 amino acids. CDR1 is MNHEY, CDR2 SMNVEV, per germline (reference sequence). V lost 4 bases to trimming and J lost 6 bases, with 10 bases between them.

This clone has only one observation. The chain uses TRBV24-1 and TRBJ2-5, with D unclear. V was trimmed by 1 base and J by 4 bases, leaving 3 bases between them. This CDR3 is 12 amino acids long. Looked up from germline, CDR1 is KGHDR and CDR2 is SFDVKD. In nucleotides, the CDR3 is TGTGCCACCAGTGATTTAGGAGAGACCCAGTACTTC. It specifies CATSDLGETQYF.

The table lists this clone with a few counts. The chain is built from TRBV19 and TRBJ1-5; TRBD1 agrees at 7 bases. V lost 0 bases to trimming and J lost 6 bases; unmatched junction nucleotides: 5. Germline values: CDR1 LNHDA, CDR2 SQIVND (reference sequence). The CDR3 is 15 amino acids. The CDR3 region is CASSIEKTGSQPQHF. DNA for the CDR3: TGTGCCAGTAGTATAGAAAAGACAGGGAGTCAGCCCCAGCATTTT. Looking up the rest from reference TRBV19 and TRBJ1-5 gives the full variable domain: DGGITQSPKYLFRKEGQNVTLSCEQNLNHDAMYWYRQDPGQGLRLIYYSQIVNDFQKGDIAEGYSVSREKKESFPLTVTSAQKNPTAFYLCASSIEKTGSQPQHFGDGTRLSIL.

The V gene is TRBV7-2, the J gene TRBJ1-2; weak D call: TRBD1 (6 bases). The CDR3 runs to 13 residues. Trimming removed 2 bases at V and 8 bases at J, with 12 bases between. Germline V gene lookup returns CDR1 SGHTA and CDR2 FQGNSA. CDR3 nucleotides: TGTGCCAGCAGCTTATACAGGGATGGAGGCTACACCTTC. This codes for CASSLYRDGGYTF.

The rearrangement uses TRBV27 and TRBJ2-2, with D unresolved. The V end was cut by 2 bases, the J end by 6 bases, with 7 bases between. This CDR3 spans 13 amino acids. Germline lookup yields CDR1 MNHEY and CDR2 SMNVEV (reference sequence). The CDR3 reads CASSLVSAGELFF. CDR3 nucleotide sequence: TGTGCCAGCAGTTTAGTTTCCGCCGGGGAGCTGTTTTTT.

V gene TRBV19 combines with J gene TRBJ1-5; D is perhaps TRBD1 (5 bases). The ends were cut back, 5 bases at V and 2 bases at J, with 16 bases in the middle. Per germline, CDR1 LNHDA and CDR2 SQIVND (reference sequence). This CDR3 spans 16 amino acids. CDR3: CASSEWGIHRNQPQHF. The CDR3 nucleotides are TGTGCCAGTAGTGAGTGGGGGATACATCGCAATCAGCCCCAGCATTTT.

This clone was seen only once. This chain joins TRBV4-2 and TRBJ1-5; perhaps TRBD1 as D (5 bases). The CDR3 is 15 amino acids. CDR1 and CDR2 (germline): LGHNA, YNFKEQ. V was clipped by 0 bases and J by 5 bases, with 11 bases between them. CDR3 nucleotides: TGTGCCAGCAGCCAAGATTACCGGGGGGATCAGCCCCAGCATTTT. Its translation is CASSQDYRGDQPQHF.

CDR3 bases: TGTGCCAGCAGCCCAGGAGCGGCCCGCTACAATGAGCAGTTCTTC. It yields the protein CASSPGAARYNEQFF. The J gene is TRBJ2-1, the V gene TRBV7-3; tentatively, D is TRBD2 (5 bases). Trimming stripped 5 bases from V and 3 bases from J, with 14 bases between. The CDR3 has 15 residues. Germline CDR1 SGHTA, CDR2 FQGTGA.

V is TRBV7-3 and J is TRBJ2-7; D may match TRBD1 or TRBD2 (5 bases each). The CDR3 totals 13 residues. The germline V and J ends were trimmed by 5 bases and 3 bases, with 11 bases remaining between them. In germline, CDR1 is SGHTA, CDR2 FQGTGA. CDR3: CASSGGSDYEQYF. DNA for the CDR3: TGTGCCAGCAGCGGGGGTTCGGACTACGAGCAGTACTTC. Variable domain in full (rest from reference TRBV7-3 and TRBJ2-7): GAGVSQTPSNKVTEKGKYVELRCDPISGHTALYWYRQSLGQGPEFLIYFQGTGAADDSGLPNDRFFAVRPEGSVSTLKIQRTERGDSAVYLCASSGGSDYEQYFGPGTRLTVT.

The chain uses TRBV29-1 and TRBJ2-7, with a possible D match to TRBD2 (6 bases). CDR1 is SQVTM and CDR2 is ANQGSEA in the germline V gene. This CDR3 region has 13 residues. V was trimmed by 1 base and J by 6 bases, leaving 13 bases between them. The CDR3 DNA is TGCAGCGTTGAAGGAAGGGGACTCTCCGAGCAGTACTTC. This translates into CSVEGRGLSEQYF.

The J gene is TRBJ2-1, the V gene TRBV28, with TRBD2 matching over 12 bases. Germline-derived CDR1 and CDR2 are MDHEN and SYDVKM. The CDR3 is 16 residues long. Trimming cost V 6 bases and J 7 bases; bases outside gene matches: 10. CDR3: CASRTLLAGGYNEQFF. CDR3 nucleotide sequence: TGTGCCAGCAGGACCCTACTAGCGGGAGGTTATAATGAGCAGTTCTTC.

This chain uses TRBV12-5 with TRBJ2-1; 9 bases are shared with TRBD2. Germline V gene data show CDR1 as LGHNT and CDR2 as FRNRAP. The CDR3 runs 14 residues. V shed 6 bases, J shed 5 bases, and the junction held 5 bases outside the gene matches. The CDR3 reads CASGRGRENNEQFF. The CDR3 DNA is TGTGCTAGTGGCCGCGGGAGGGAGAACAATGAGCAGTTCTTC. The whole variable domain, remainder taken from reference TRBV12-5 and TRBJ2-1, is DARVTQTPRHKVTEMGQEVTMRCQPILGHNTVFWYRQTMMQGLELLAYFRNRAPLDDSGMPKDRFSAEMPDATLATLKIQPSEPRDSAVYFCASGRGRENNEQFFGPGTRLTVL.

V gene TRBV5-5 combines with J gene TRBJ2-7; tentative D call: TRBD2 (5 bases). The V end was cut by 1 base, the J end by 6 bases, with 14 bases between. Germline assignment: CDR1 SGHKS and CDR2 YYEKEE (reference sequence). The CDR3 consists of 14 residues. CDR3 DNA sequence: TGTGCCAGCAGCTTGACAGTCATCGGGGTCGAGCAGTACTTC. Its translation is CASSLTVIGVEQYF.

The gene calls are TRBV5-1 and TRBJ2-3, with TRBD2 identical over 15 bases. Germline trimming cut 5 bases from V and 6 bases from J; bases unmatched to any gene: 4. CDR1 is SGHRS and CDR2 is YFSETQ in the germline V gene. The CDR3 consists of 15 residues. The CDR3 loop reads CASRGLAGGADTQYF. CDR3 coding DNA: TGCGCCAGCAGGGGACTAGCGGGGGGTGCGGATACGCAGTATTTT.

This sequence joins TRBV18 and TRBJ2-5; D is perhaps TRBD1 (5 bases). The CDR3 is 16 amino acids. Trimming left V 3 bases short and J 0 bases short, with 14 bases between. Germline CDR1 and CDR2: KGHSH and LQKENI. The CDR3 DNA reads TGTGCCAGCTCACCTCCGGCAGGGTCGGACCAAGAGACCCAGTACTTC. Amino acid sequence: CASSPPAGSDQETQYF.

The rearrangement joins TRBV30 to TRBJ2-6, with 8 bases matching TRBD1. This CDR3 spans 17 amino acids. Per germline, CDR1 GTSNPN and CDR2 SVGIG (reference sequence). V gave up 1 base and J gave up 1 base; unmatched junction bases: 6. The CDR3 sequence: CAWSGAGGGSGANVLTF. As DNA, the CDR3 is TGTGCCTGGAGTGGGGCAGGGGGCGGGTCTGGGGCCAACGTCCTGACTTTC.

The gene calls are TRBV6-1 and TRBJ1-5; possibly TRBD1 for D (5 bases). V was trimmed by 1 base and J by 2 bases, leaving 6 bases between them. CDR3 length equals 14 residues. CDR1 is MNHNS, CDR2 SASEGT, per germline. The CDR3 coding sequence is TGTGCCAGCAGTGAAGGGGACGGCAATCAGCCCCAGCATTTT. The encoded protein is CASSEGDGNQPQHF.

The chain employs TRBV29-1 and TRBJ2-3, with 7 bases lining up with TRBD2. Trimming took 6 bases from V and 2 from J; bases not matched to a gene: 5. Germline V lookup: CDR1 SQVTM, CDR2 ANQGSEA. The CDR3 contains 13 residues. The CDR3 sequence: CSVAGRNTDTQYF. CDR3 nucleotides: TGCAGCGTAGCGGGAAGAAACACAGATACGCAGTATTTT.

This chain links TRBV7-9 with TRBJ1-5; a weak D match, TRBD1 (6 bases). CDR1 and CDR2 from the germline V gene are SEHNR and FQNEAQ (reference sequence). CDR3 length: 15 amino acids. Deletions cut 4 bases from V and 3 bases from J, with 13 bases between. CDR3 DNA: TGTGCCAGCAGCTCCCCAGGGGCCCCCAATCAGCCCCAGCATTTT. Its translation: CASSSPGAPNQPQHF.

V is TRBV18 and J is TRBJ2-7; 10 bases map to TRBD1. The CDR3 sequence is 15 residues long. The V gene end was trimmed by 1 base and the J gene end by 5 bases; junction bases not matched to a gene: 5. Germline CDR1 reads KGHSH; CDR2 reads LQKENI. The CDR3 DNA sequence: TGTGCCAGCTCACCACGCCGGGACAGGGGCAACGAGCAGTACTTC. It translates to CASSPRRDRGNEQYF.